This TCR beta chain was sequenced in a study of blood T cell repertoires in COVID-19. The overall study: From the United States, Italy and Spain came samples of acute and convalescent COVID-19. PBMCs, B-cell-depleted T cells, or T cells were the source of the cDNA or gDNA that made up the material.

Original processing methods: Reference gene primer amplification gave nucleated cell count estimates. TCRdb keeps only in-frame clones here, not all; method: immunoSEQ multiplex PCR. V and J calls and clone size are those listed in that table; D and trimming were worked out from the DNA. The sample yields around 200,000 clones, around 80% seen once. The germline V gene encodes CDR1 SGHDT and CDR2 YYEEEE. The V end was cut by 4 bases, the J end by 5 bases, with 12 bases between. The CDR3 is 13 amino acids. Seattle patients were enrolled during active infection and followed longitudinally. The TCR comes from a woman aged 70-85 years with COVID-19, enrolled during active disease. Sequenced material: peripheral blood. The chain recombines TRBV5-6 with TRBJ1-1; D may be TRBD1 (5 bases). The CDR3: CASSRDGGTEAFF. CDR3 coding DNA: TGTGCCAGCAGCAGGGACGGGGGGACTGAAGCTTTCTTT.